Sequencing of this T cell receptor (beta chain) was carried out in a study of CD8 T cells in Susac syndrome (dated by TCRdb to the late 2010s). Broadly, across the study: Whether CD8+ T cell activation and differentiation in Susac syndrome was antigen driven was tested using repertoire sequencing. CD8+ T cell repertoire clonality was compared between about a dozen healthy donors, approximately 14 Susac syndrome patients and 15 or so multiple sclerosis patients. Broad study findings and their caveats: The study acknowledged that relatively few individuals were included in the TCR sequencing and HLA analysis.

Comment on this clonotype: The specificity of this receptor is unknown. No per-base quality is available; no much larger clone lies one base away.

V was cut back by 7 bases and J by 6 bases, leaving a gap of 6 bases between them. CDR1 KGHDR and CDR2 SFDVKD were looked up in the germline V gene. The cysteine opens and the phenylalanine closes a CDR3 of 11 amino acids. Left in the record is the CDR3 DNA by itself, 33 bases read in frame from the first base. RNA was extracted using the RNeasy kit, and about 0.45 to 1 microgram was reverse transcribed with random hexamers. TCR beta CDR3 regions were amplified with the immunoSEQ multiplex PCR assay covering 54 Vbeta and 13 Jbeta segments. PCR amplification bias was corrected using a synthetic template baseline for primer optimization and computational correction. In the original analysis: Only productive sequences were kept, with reads annotated to V, D and J genes according to IMGT and analyzed in immunoSEQ Analyzer. To calculate clonality, Shannon entropy was normalized by log2 of the number of productive unique sequences and then subtracted from one. For each patient and control, public and private clones were evaluated among the 100 most prevalent clones. Clones were defined as Susac-specific if absent from the healthy and MS cohorts, from over a thousand published viral clones and from other ImmuneACCESS disease sequences. The public reads were run again by TCRdb, first through fastp at Q25 and then through MiXCR, and only productive beta chains were kept. Each record represents a unique CDR3 protein, reported with the most common genes and DNA among its rows. TCRdb, rather than the study authors, made the V and J calls. Within this sample are about 180,000 distinct CDR3 sequences, with roughly 95% of them counted one time only. Roughly 0.16% of the sample rests with the top ten.

High-throughput TCR beta sequencing profiled peripheral blood CD8+ and CD4+ T cells from healthy donors, Susac syndrome patients and multiple sclerosis patients. Multiple sclerosis controls were treatment-naive patients with stable or active relapsing-remitting disease fulfilling revised McDonald criteria. CD8+ TEMRA cells were enriched by FACS, while bulk CD8+ and CD4+ T cells were purified by magnetic negative isolation. Blood was drawn into EDTA tubes, processed within 24 hours, and PBMCs were isolated by density gradient centrifugation. PBMCs intended for TCR sequencing were frozen in liquid nitrogen and were later thawed in a 37 degrees C water bath. A purity of at least 90% was achieved for sorted or isolated CD4+, CD8+ and CD8+ TEMRA cells.

The receptor chain draws on TRBV24-1 and TRBJ2-1; the D gene is unclear. The specimen sequenced was CD8+ T cells from PBMCs. The source of this sequence is a human donor with multiple sclerosis. The DNA sequence reads TGTGCCACCAGCGACATCAATGAGCAGTTCTTC. Its translation is CATSDINEQFF.